The rows below give T cell receptor beta chains drawn from one sample of a study of shared clonotypes between healthy human individuals. Libraries were prepared by immunoSEQ multiplex PCR; TCRdb keeps only in-frame clonotypes and omits some of them. The top ten clones hold more than 1.5% of a sample with about 2.1 million clones, about 93% of them seen once. What was sequenced was naive CD8+ T cells from PBMCs. The receptors derive from a man aged 18 to 29 in good health. Some clones in this sample may be carry-over from other donors' samples. Both conserved end residues are part of each CDR3. A D gene is named only where the DNA matches it firmly. The size of a clone is reported for some rows only, either as once, few or many, or as a class for expanded clones.

V gene: TRBV28
J gene: TRBJ1-3
D gene: TRBD1
clone size: .
CDR3 protein: CASRSGQGSYSGSSPSGNTIYF
CDR3 DNA: TGTGCCAGCAGGTCGGGACAGGGGAGTTACTCGGGGTCGAGCCCCTCTGGAAACACCATATATTTT

V gene: TRBV15
J gene: TRBJ2-3
D gene: TRBD1
clone size: .
CDR3 protein: CATSGHKTGGATDTQYF
CDR3 DNA: TGTGCCACCAGCGGTCACAAGACAGGGGGCGCGACAGATACGCAGTATTTT

V gene: TRBV2
J gene: TRBJ2-5
D gene: .
clone size: .
CDR3 protein: CASSFGLSGEETQYF
CDR3 DNA: TGTGCCAGCAGCTTCGGACTCTCGGGGGAAGAGACCCAGTACTTC

V gene: TRBV27
J gene: TRBJ1-1
D gene: .
clone size: once
CDR3 protein: CASRLREDLWNTEAFF
CDR3 DNA: TGTGCCAGCCGGCTTAGGGAGGATCTCTGGAACACTGAAGCTTTCTTT

V gene: TRBV21-1
J gene: TRBJ2-2
D gene: .
clone size: .
CDR3 protein: CASSKVGGDTGELFF
CDR3 DNA: TGTGCCAGCAGCAAAGTCGGGGGAGACACCGGGGAGCTGTTTTTT

V gene: TRBV7-9
J gene: TRBJ1-1
D gene: .
clone size: .
CDR3 protein: CASSLDRRVNTEAFF
CDR3 DNA: TGTGCCAGCAGCTTAGACCGCAGGGTTAACACTGAAGCTTTCTTT

V gene: TRBV7-9
J gene: TRBJ2-3
D gene: .
clone size: .
CDR3 protein: CASSLPDRGTMHTDTQYF
CDR3 DNA: TGTGCCAGCAGCTTACCAGACCGCGGTACGATGCATACAGATACGCAGTATTTT

V gene: TRBV7-6
J gene: TRBJ1-1
D gene: TRBD1
clone size: .
CDR3 protein: CASSQTTGATEAFF
CDR3 DNA: TGTGCCAGCAGCCAAACCACAGGGGCCACTGAAGCTTTCTTT

V gene: TRBV27
J gene: TRBJ1-1
D gene: .
clone size: once
CDR3 protein: CASSLGTRDTEAFF
CDR3 DNA: TGTGCCAGCAGTTTAGGGACGAGGGACACTGAAGCTTTCTTT

V gene: TRBV7-9
J gene: TRBJ1-1
D gene: .
clone size: .
CDR3 protein: CASSSTTLKGTEAFF
CDR3 DNA: TGTGCCAGCAGCTCGACGACTCTGAAGGGCACTGAAGCTTTCTTT

V gene: TRBV4-1
J gene: TRBJ2-7
D gene: .
clone size: once
CDR3 protein: CASSQDAGYSISYEQYF
CDR3 DNA: TGCGCCAGCAGCCAAGACGCGGGATACTCCATCTCCTACGAGCAGTACTTC

V gene: TRBV9
J gene: TRBJ2-5
D gene: .
clone size: .
CDR3 protein: CASSGTPQETQYF
CDR3 DNA: TGTGCCAGCAGCGGAACCCCCCAAGAGACCCAGTACTTC

V gene: TRBV7-3
J gene: TRBJ2-1
D gene: TRBD2
clone size: .
CDR3 protein: CASSPGLAGWDEQFF
CDR3 DNA: TGTGCCAGCAGCCCGGGACTAGCGGGATGGGATGAGCAGTTCTTC

V gene: TRBV7-8
J gene: TRBJ2-7
D gene: .
clone size: once
CDR3 protein: CASSPVPENLGEQYF
CDR3 DNA: TGTGCCAGCAGCCCGGTCCCGGAGAACCTGGGAGAGCAGTACTTC

V gene: TRBV5-6
J gene: TRBJ2-1
D gene: .
clone size: .
CDR3 protein: CASKTLGPLNEQFF
CDR3 DNA: TGTGCCAGCAAGACCCTGGGTCCGCTCAATGAGCAGTTCTTC

V gene: TRBV9
J gene: TRBJ2-7
D gene: .
clone size: once
CDR3 protein: CASSGEDTYEQYF
CDR3 DNA: TGTGCCAGCAGCGGAGAGGACACCTACGAGCAGTACTTC

V gene: TRBV19
J gene: TRBJ1-1
D gene: TRBD1
clone size: .
CDR3 protein: CASSTRPGTGDTEAFF
CDR3 DNA: TGTGCCAGTAGTACCCGCCCCGGGACAGGTGACACTGAAGCTTTCTTT

V gene: TRBV28
J gene: TRBJ1-5
D gene: .
clone size: .
CDR3 protein: CASSLWGAKGQPQHF
CDR3 DNA: TGTGCCAGCAGTTTATGGGGGGCGAAGGGTCAGCCCCAGCATTTT